This T cell receptor beta chain comes out of a study of vaccination effects on CD4 cells after COVID-19. Study-wide results and limits: By a late point after vaccination, infection- and vaccine-induced clones had shrunk markedly through clonal contraction.

Ahead of sequencing, the ViraFEST assay grew antigen-specific CD4+ T cells using viral peptide pools. Culture proceeded for 10 days, and CD4+ T cells were then isolated. Culturing of about 2 million PBMC per well took place with approximately 10 IU/ml IL-2 and about 9.3 ug/ml peptides. Each culture had half its medium swapped for IL-2 medium on days 3 and 7. The CDR3 spans 15 residues. Germline V lookup: CDR1 WNHNN, CDR2 SYGVQD (reference sequence). V was trimmed by 0 bases and J by 4 bases, leaving 11 bases between them. Only in-frame clones appear in the TCRdb table, and some are missing; sequencing was by immunoSEQ multiplex PCR. The profile shows tens of thousands of clones, 60% to 80% of them singletons. In regard to this clone: The antigen is not known.

Sequencing used CD4+ T cells from PBMCs cultured with HCoV-229E spike peptides, obtained before COVID-19 vaccination. This clonotype originated in a human donor who received a COVID-19 vaccine. The chain links TRBV10-1 to TRBJ2-3; D possibly corresponds to TRBD2 (6 bases). The CDR3 bases are TGCGCCAGCAGTGAGTCGGGGGGTAGAGCAGATACGCAGTATTTT. Amino acids: CASSESGGRADTQYF.